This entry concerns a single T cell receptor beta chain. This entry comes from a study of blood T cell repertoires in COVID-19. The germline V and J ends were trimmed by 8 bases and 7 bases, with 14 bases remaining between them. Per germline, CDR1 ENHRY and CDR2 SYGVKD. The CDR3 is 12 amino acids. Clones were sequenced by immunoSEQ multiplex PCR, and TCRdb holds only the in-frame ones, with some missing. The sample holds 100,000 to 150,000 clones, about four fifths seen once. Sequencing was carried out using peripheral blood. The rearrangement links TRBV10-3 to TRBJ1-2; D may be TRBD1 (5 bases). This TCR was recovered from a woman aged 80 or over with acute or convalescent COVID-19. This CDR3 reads CAIGSGPFGYTF. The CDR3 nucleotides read TGTGCCATCGGGTCAGGGCCATTTGGCTACACCTTC.